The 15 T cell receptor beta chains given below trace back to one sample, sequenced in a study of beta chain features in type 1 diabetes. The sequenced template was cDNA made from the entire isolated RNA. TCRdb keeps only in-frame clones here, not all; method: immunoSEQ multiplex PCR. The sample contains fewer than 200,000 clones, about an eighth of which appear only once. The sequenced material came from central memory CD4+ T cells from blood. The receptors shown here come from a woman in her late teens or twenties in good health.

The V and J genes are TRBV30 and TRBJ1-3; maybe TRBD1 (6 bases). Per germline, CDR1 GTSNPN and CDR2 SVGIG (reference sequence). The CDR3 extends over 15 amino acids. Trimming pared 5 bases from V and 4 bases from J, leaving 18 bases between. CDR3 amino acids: CAWDGGTSVGNTIYF. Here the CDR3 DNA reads TGTGCCTGGGACGGTGGGACATCGGTAGGAAACACCATATATTTT.

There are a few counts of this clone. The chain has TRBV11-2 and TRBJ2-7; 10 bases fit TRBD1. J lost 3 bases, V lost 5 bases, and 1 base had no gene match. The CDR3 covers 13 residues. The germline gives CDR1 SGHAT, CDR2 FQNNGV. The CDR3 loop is CASSRTGGYEQYF. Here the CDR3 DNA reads TGTGCCAGCAGCCGGACAGGGGGCTACGAGCAGTACTTC.

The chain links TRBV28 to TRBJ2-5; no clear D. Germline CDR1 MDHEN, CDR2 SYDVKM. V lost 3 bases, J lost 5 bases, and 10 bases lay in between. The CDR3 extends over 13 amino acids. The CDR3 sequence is CASSFTSLETQYF. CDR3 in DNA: TGTGCCAGCAGTTTTACGAGCCTGGAGACCCAGTACTTC.

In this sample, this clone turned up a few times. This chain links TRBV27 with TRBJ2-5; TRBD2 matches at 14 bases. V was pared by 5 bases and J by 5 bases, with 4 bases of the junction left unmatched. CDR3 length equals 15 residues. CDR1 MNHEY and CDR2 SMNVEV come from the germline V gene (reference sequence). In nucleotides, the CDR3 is TGTGCCAGCAGTAGGACTAGCGGGAGGTTTGAGACCCAGTACTTC. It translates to CASSRTSGRFETQYF.

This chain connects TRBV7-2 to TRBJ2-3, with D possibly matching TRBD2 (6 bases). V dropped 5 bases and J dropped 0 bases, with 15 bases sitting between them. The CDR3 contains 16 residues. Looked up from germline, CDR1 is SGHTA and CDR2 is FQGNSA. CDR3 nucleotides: TGTGCCAGCAGCCCCAATTGGGGGACTAGCACAGATACGCAGTATTTT. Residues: CASSPNWGTSTDTQYF.

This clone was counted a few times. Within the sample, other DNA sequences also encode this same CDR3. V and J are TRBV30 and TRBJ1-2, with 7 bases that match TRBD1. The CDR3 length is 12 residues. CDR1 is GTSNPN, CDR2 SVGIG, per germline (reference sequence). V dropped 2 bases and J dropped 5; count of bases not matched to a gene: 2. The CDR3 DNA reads TGTGCCTGGAGTCCCAGGGGGTATGGCTACACCTTC. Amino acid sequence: CAWSPRGYGYTF. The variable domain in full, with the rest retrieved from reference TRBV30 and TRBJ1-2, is SQTIHQWPATLVQPVGSPLSLECTVEGTSNPNLYWYRQAAGRGLQLLFYSVGIGQISSEVPQNLSASRPQDRQFILSSKKLLLSDSGFYLCAWSPRGYGYTFGSGTRLTVV.

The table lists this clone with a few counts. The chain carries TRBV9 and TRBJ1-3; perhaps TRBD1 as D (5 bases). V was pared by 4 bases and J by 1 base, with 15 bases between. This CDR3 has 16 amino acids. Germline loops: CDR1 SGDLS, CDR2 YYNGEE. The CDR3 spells CASSPSGGSSGNTIYF. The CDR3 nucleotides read TGTGCCAGCAGCCCCTCGGGGGGGAGTTCTGGAAACACCATATATTTT.

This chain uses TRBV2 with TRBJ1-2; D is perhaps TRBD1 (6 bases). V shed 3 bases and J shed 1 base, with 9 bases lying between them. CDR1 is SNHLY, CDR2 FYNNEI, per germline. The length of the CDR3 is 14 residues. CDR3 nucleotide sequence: TGTGCCAGCAGTGATACAGGGTATAACTATGGCTACACCTTC. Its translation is CASSDTGYNYGYTF.

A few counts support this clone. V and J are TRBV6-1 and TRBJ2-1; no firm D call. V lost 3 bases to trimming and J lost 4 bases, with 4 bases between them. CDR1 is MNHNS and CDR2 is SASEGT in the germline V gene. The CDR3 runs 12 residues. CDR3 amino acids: CASSDRYNEQFF. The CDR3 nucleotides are TGTGCCAGCAGTGACCGTTACAATGAGCAGTTCTTC.

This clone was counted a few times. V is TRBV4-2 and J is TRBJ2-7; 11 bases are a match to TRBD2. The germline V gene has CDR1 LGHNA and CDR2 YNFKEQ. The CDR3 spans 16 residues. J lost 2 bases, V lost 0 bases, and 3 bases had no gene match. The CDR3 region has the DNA TGTGCCAGCAGCCAAGACGGGACTAGCGGAGCCTACGAGCAGTACTTC. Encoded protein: CASSQDGTSGAYEQYF.

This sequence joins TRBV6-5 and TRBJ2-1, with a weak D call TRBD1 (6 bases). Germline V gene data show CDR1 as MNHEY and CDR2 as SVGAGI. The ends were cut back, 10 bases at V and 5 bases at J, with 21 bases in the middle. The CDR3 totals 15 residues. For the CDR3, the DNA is TGTGCCATCAGGCCCGGACAGAACTCAAACAATGAGCAGTTCTTC. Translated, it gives CAIRPGQNSNNEQFF.

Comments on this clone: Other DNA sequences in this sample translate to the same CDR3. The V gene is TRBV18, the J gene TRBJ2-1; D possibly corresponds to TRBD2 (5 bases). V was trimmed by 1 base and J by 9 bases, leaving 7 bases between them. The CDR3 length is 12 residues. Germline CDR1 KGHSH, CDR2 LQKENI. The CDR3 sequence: CASSPRLTEQFF. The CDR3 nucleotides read TGTGCCAGCTCACCACGACTAACTGAGCAGTTCTTC.

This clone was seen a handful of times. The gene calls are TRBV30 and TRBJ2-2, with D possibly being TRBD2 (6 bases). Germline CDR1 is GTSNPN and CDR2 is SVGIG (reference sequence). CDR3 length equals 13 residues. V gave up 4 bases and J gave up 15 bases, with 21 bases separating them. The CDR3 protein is CAWKPNRGGWMFF. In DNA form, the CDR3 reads TGTGCCTGGAAACCAAACCGGGGAGGATGGATGTTTTTT. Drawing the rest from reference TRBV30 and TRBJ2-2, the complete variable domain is SQTIHQWPATLVQPVGSPLSLECTVEGTSNPNLYWYRQAAGRGLQLLFYSVGIGQISSEVPQNLSASRPQDRQFILSSKKLLLSDSGFYLCAWKPNRGGWMFFGEGSRLTVL.

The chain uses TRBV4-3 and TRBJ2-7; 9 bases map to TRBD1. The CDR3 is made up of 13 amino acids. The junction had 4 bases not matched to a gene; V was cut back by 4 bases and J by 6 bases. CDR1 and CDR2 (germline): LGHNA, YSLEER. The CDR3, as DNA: TGCGCCAGCAGCCGGGACAGGGTGGGCGAGCAGTACTTC. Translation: CASSRDRVGEQYF.

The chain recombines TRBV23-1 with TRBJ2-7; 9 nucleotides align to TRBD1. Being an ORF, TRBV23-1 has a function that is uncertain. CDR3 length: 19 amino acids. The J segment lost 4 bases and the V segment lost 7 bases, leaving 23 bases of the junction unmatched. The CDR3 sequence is CASTKGQGYPEVIRYEQYF. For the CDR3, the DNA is TGCGCCAGCACTAAAGGACAGGGGTATCCCGAGGTGATACGATACGAGCAGTACTTC.